This T cell receptor beta chain was recovered during a study of shared clonotypes between healthy human individuals. A CD45RA+ naive subset and a CD45RA-negative memory subset were split from CD4+ cells. On this clone: The target antigen is unknown.

The authors' processing: Filtering differed since immunoSEQ provided only junctions, with no quality scores. Clones were read by immunoSEQ multiplex PCR, and TCRdb kept only the in-frame ones, dropping some. V and J calls and clone size are given by that table; D and trimming were obtained from the DNA. The table has around 2.5 million clones, over 85% seen once. Study results and caveats: Generation probabilities were higher for clonotypes shared across all four sorted-subset donors than for unshared ones.

The source of this sequence is a man between 18 and 35 years old in good health. Some clones in this sample may be carry-over from other donors' samples. Sequencing used naive CD4+ T cells from PBMCs. Documented subset: CD45RA+ positively selected.

The CDR3 sequence: CASSPGRGVITDTQYF. The DNA for the CDR3 is TGTGCCAGCAGCCCCGGGCGTGGGGTGATAACAGATACGCAGTATTTT. This chain connects TRBV27 to TRBJ2-3; D uncertain. CDR1 is MNHEY, CDR2 SMNVEV, per germline (reference sequence). The CDR3 is made up of 16 amino acids. The V end was cut by 6 bases, the J end by 3 bases, with 19 bases between.